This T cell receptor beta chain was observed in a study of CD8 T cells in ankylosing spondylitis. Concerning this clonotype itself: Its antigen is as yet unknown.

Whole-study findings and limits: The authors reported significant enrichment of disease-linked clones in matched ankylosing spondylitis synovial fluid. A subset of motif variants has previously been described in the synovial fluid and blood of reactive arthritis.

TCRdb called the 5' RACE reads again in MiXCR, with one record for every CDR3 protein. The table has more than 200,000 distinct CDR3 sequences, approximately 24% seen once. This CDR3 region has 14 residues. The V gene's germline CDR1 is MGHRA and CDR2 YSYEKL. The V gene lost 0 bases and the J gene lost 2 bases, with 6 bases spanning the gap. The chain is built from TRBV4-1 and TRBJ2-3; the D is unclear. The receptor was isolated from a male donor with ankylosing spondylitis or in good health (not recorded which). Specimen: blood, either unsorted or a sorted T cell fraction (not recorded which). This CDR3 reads CASSQDLTTDTQYF. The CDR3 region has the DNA TGCGCCAGCAGCCAAGATTTAACCACAGATACGCAGTATTTT.